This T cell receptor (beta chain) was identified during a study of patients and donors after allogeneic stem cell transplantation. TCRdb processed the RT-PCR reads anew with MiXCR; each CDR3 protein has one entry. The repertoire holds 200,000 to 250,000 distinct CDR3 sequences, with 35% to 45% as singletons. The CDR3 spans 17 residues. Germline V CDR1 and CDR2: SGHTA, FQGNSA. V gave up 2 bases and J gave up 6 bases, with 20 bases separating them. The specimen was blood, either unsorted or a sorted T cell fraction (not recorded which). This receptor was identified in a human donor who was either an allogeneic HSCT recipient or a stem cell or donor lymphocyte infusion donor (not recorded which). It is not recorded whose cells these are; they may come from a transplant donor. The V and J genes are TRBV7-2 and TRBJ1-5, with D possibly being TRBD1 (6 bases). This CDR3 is CASSLIAGGDMVQPQHF. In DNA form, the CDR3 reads TGTGCCAGCAGCTTAATCGCGGGAGGGGACATGGTTCAGCCCCAGCATTTT.